Given below is one T cell receptor (beta chain) in context. Its antigen is not identified. Some clones are missing from TCRdb's copy, which holds only in-frame ones; the method was immunoSEQ multiplex PCR. The top ten clones hold approximately 0.21% of a sample with 20,000 to 25,000 clones, roughly 95% of them seen once. This sample is part of a study of B cell selection in AIRE deficiency. Findings and caveats of the study: Tconv and Treg cells from AIRE-deficient patients resembled healthy donors in TCRBV usage, CDR3 length and diversity. Of roughly 3,400 shared Treg TCRbeta sequences, around 30% were healthy-donor-only and over 9% patient-only. Around a third of healthy-donor shared Treg TCRbeta sequences appeared in patient Tconv cells.

The sorted conventional CD4 T cells were gated as CD4+CD127+. Input material: CD4+CD127+ conventional T cells sorted from PBMCs. The receptor was isolated from a human donor in good health.

The CDR3 DNA reads TGTGCCTGGCTGAGGACTAGCGGGACCTGGGCTCAGTACTTC. This codes for CAWLRTSGTWAQYF. The gene calls are TRBV30 and TRBJ2-7; 12 bases line up with TRBD2. This CDR3 spans 14 amino acids. V was clipped by 5 bases and J by 10 bases; unmatched bases: 12. Germline CDR1 GTSNPN, CDR2 SVGIG (reference sequence).